The 5 T cell receptor beta chains in this list originate from one sample, sequenced in a study of blood T cells in healthy people across ages. Primers used in a second PCR of about 6 to 11 cycles were a sample-barcoded 5' primer and a J-beta primer mix. Each CDR3 protein is one row after TCRdb ran MiXCR on the 5' RACE reads. The sample has 710,000 or so distinct CDR3 sequences; approximately 22% are singletons. The sequenced material came from blood. The receptors come from a man between 65 and 79 years old in good health.

This clonotype has more than one count but fewer than ten. This chain uses TRBV29-1 with TRBJ1-4; unclear D gene. CDR1 and CDR2 from the germline V gene are SQVTM and ANQGSEA. V lost 8 bases, J lost 6 bases, and 7 bases lay in between. This CDR3 is 10 amino acids long. The CDR3: CSFLDEKLFF. The DNA for the CDR3 is TGCAGCTTTTTGGATGAAAAACTGTTTTTT.

This rearrangement joins TRBV10-3 to TRBJ2-1, with TRBD1 as a possible D gene (5 bases). Germline CDR1 is ENHRY and CDR2 is SYGVKD. V lost 3 bases and J 2 bases, leaving 11 bases between the germline ends. The CDR3 spans 15 residues. CDR3 residues: CAISDRGQTYNEQFF. CDR3 DNA: TGTGCCATCAGTGATAGAGGACAAACCTACAATGAGCAGTTCTTC.

V usage is TRBV6-1 and J usage is TRBJ2-3, with 7 bases lining up with TRBD2. This CDR3 is built from 16 residues. Germline CDR1 reads MNHNS; CDR2 reads SASEGT. The junction had 10 bases not matched to a gene; V was cut back by 6 bases and J by 1 base. CDR3 in DNA: TGTGCCAGCAGCATCGCTCCTCTAGCGGGCACAGATACGCAGTATTTT. Translation gives CASSIAPLAGTDTQYF.

This clonotype was counted only a few times. The genes are TRBV13 and TRBJ2-7; TRBD2 agrees at 9 bases. The J segment lost 3 bases and the V segment lost 5 bases, leaving 5 bases of the junction unmatched. Germline loops: CDR1 PRHDT, CDR2 FYEKMQ (reference sequence). The CDR3 contains 14 residues. CDR3 bases: TGTGCCAGCAGCGTGGCTAGCGGGGACTACGAGCAGTACTTC. Protein sequence: CASSVASGDYEQYF.

The CDR3 loop is CAWSGARSSYNEQFF. The CDR3 bases are TGTGCCTGGAGCGGGGCGCGGAGCTCCTACAATGAGCAGTTCTTC. This chain uses TRBV30 with TRBJ2-1; D is tentatively TRBD1 or TRBD2 (5 bases each). The CDR3 is 15 residues long. Germline-derived CDR1 and CDR2 are GTSNPN and SVGIG (reference sequence). V shed 3 bases and J shed 0 bases, with 12 bases lying between them.